These 18 T cell receptor beta chains share one sample of origin, sequenced in a study of identifying expanded T cells in peripheral blood. Profiling relied on immunoSEQ multiplex PCR, and the TCRdb table lists in-frame clones only, not all of them. The sample includes about 58,000 clones, about 85% seen only once; the top ten take approximately 15%. The sequenced sample was blood. The receptors were gathered from a person aged 18 to 75 in good health.

The genes are TRBV6-5 and TRBJ2-7; 7 bases line up with TRBD1. V lost 5 bases to trimming and J lost 6 bases; unmatched junction nucleotides: 4. CDR1 is MNHEY, CDR2 SVGAGI, per germline. The CDR3 contains 12 residues. CDR3 bases: TGTGCCAGCAGTAGAGGGGGCTCCGAGCAGTACTTC. Translated: CASSRGGSEQYF.

The chain recombines TRBV7-2 with TRBJ2-1; D might be TRBD1 (8 bases). Germline V CDR1 and CDR2: SGHTA, FQGNSA. With 1 base removed from V and 2 bases from J, the gap between germline ends came to 15 bases. The CDR3 has 17 amino acids. Written as DNA, the CDR3 is TGTGCCAGCAGCTTAGGGGGGGGACAGGTTCCCTACAATGAGCAGTTCTTC. Protein product: CASSLGGGQVPYNEQFF.

This clone was observed a handful of times. The chain links TRBV30 to TRBJ1-6; 7 nucleotides line up with TRBD1. Per germline, CDR1 GTSNPN and CDR2 SVGIG (reference sequence). J gave up 10 bases and V 4 bases, and 7 bases lay outside the gene matches. The CDR3 is 13 residues long. The CDR3 DNA follows: TGTGCCTGGACCAGACAGGGTACCTCACCCCTCCACTTT. As protein: CAWTRQGTSPLHF. Filled out from reference TRBV30 and TRBJ1-6, the complete variable domain reads SQTIHQWPATLVQPVGSPLSLECTVEGTSNPNLYWYRQAAGRGLQLLFYSVGIGQISSEVPQNLSASRPQDRQFILSSKKLLLSDSGFYLCAWTRQGTSPLHFGNGTRLTVT.

V is TRBV2 and J is TRBJ2-5, with 9 bases aligning to TRBD1. The CDR3 length is 16 residues. J gave up 5 bases and V 1 base, and 8 bases lay outside the gene matches. The germline CDR1 and CDR2 sequences are SNHLY and FYNNEI. The CDR3 DNA is TGTGCCAGCAGTGAAGAACCGGACAGGGGATCGGAGACCCAGTACTTC. Its translation is CASSEEPDRGSETQYF.

CDR3 coding DNA: TGTGCCAGCAGAAGGGGACGGTTGCGCACAGATACGCAGTATTTT. It yields the protein CASRRGRLRTDTQYF. The V call is TRBV11-1, the J call TRBJ2-3; the D gene could be TRBD1 or TRBD2 (5 bases each). V shed 6 bases and J shed 1 base, with 14 bases lying between them. This CDR3 region has 15 residues. The germline gives CDR1 SGHAT, CDR2 FQDESV (reference sequence).

This chain uses TRBV11-2 with TRBJ2-1, with a tentative D call TRBD2 (5 bases). Trimming cost V 1 base and J 7 bases, with 14 bases left between them. The CDR3 is made up of 15 amino acids. The germline V gene encodes CDR1 SGHAT and CDR2 FQNNGV. The CDR3 DNA is TGTGCCAGCAGCTTAGTTTCGGGGTTCAGGAATGAGCAGTTCTTC. Translating it yields CASSLVSGFRNEQFF.

The V call is TRBV29-1, the J call TRBJ2-3; TRBD2 agrees at 8 bases. Germline lookup yields CDR1 SQVTM and CDR2 ANQGSEA. Trimming took 8 bases from V and 2 from J; bases not matched to a gene: 9. The CDR3 extends over 14 amino acids. CDR3 bases: TGCAGCCCCTCGACGGGGGGGAACACAGATACGCAGTATTTT. Its translation is CSPSTGGNTDTQYF.

The chain has TRBV11-2 and TRBJ1-2; perhaps TRBD1 as D (6 bases). The CDR3 spans 13 residues. Looked up from germline, CDR1 is SGHAT and CDR2 is FQNNGV. V gave up 5 bases and J gave up 4 bases, with 11 bases separating them. CDR3 sequence: CASSLGGGYGYTF. The CDR3 region has the DNA TGTGCCAGCAGCCTTGGAGGGGGCTATGGCTACACCTTC.

The chain links TRBV18 to TRBJ2-5, with 10 nucleotides matching TRBD1. The J segment lost 2 bases and the V segment lost 5 bases, leaving 8 bases of the junction unmatched. This CDR3 has 16 residues. Germline loops: CDR1 KGHSH, CDR2 LQKENI. The CDR3 sequence: CASSARQGAGQETQYF. CDR3 sequence (DNA): TGTGCCAGCTCAGCCCGACAGGGGGCTGGGCAAGAGACCCAGTACTTC.

This clone was recorded many times. This sequence joins TRBV7-2 and TRBJ2-7; no definite D call. The CDR3 consists of 14 residues. Trimming pared 5 bases from V and 4 bases from J, leaving 15 bases between. Germline V CDR1 and CDR2: SGHTA, FQGNSA. CDR3: CASSPPSPEYEQYF. The CDR3 DNA follows: TGTGCCAGCAGCCCCCCAAGCCCGGAATACGAGCAGTACTTC.

The table lists this clone with a few counts. The sample holds other DNA sequences that translate to the same CDR3. The chain uses TRBV11-3 and TRBJ2-1, with 7 bases aligning to TRBD2. The CDR3 is made up of 14 amino acids. Unmatched junction bases numbered 0, after V lost 1 base and J lost 3 bases. Germline CDR1 reads SGHNT; CDR2 reads YENEEA. The chain's CDR3 is CASSLAGGYNEQFF. CDR3 sequence (DNA): TGTGCCAGCAGCTTAGCGGGAGGCTACAATGAGCAGTTCTTC.

V and J are TRBV9 and TRBJ2-3, with 12 bases lining up with TRBD2. This CDR3 has 18 residues. Trimming removed 0 bases from V and 4 bases from J; junction bases left unmatched: 9. The germline gives CDR1 SGDLS, CDR2 YYNGEE. CDR3 nucleotides: TGTGCCAGCAGCGTAGGGTCCCTAGCGGGGGGGCGAGCAGATACGCAGTATTTT. Translation: CASSVGSLAGGRADTQYF.

The chain carries TRBV19 and TRBJ2-5; D may be TRBD1 or TRBD2 (6 bases each). CDR3 length: 16 residues. Germline V gives CDR1 LNHDA, CDR2 SQIVND (reference sequence). V lost 5 bases and J lost 3, with 19 bases in between. The CDR3 DNA reads TGTGCCAGTAGTCTCTACGGGGGCGCCTTGGAAGAGACCCAGTACTTC. It yields the protein CASSLYGGALEETQYF.

The chain joins TRBV28 to TRBJ2-2; 9 nucleotides line up with TRBD1. Losses at the gene ends were 8 bases for V and 7 bases for J; bases not matched to a gene: 14. The CDR3 sequence is 16 residues long. Germline loops: CDR1 MDHEN, CDR2 SYDVKM. The CDR3 region is CASDSTWGQGNGELFF. CDR3 DNA: TGTGCCAGCGACTCAACCTGGGGACAGGGCAACGGGGAGCTGTTTTTT.

The J gene is TRBJ1-2, the V gene TRBV7-9, with a tentative D call TRBD1 (5 bases). CDR1 SEHNR and CDR2 FQNEAQ come from the germline V gene (reference sequence). This CDR3 spans 13 amino acids. Between the trimmed V and J ends, which lost 5 bases and 6 bases, there was a span of 13 bases. This CDR3 reads CASSPRQKNGYTF. The CDR3 DNA reads as TGTGCCAGCAGCCCCCGACAGAAGAATGGCTACACCTTC. Looking up the rest from reference TRBV7-9 and TRBJ1-2 gives the full variable domain: DTGVSQNPRHKITKRGQNVTFRCDPISEHNRLYWYRQTLGQGPEFLTYFQNEAQLEKSRLLSDRFSAERPKGSFSTLEIQRTEQGDSAMYLCASSPRQKNGYTFGSGTRLTVV.

The V gene is TRBV14, the J gene TRBJ1-1; D ambiguous. This CDR3 has 13 amino acids. Between the trimmed V and J ends, which lost 0 bases and 11 bases, there was a span of 13 bases. Per the germline V gene, CDR1 is SGHDN and CDR2 is FVKESK. CDR3 nucleotide sequence: TGTGCCAGCAGCCAAGACTGGCCCGGGGTGGCTTTCTTT. Protein sequence: CASSQDWPGVAFF. Full variable domain (remainder filled in from reference TRBV14 and TRBJ1-1): EAGVTQFPSHSVIEKGQTVTLRCDPISGHDNLYWYRRVMGKEIKFLLHFVKESKQDESGMPNNRFLAERTGGTYSTLKVQPAELEDSGVYFCASSQDWPGVAFFGQGTRLTVV.

The genes are TRBV6-5 and TRBJ2-3, with D possibly being TRBD2 (5 bases). Per the germline V gene, CDR1 is MNHEY and CDR2 is SVGAGI. Trimming took off 8 bases at V and 5 bases at J, with 8 bases between the two ends. This CDR3 is 11 amino acids long. CDR3 region: CASAGVDTQYF. In DNA form, the CDR3 reads TGTGCCAGCGCCGGGGTAGATACGCAGTATTTT.

The chain links TRBV18 to TRBJ1-3, with 10 bases identical to TRBD1. The V gene's germline CDR1 is KGHSH and CDR2 LQKENI. The length of the CDR3 is 15 residues. Trimming took 2 bases from V and 4 from J; bases not matched to a gene: 2. The CDR3 here is CASSPGQGDGNTIYF. CDR3 sequence (DNA): TGTGCCAGCTCACCAGGACAGGGGGACGGAAACACCATATATTTT.